A selection of T cell receptor beta chains follows, all from one sample in a study of blood T cell repertoires in COVID-19. The data were produced by immunoSEQ multiplex PCR, yet TCRdb's version contains in-frame clones alone and is incomplete. The profile shows approximately 60,000 clones, around 79% of them singletons. Sequencing was carried out using peripheral blood. These receptors were obtained from a man in his fifties or sixties with acute or convalescent COVID-19. Both conserved end residues are part of each CDR3. Each record gives: J gene, clone size, V gene, D gene, CDR3 protein, CDR3 DNA. The D gene is left open where the match is weak. Not every row has a clone size; where given, it reads once, few, many or a size class.

j_gene: TRBJ2-7
abundance: .
v_gene: TRBV6-5
d_gene: TRBD1
CDR3aa: CATGQGAIEQYF
CDR3nt: TGTGCCACCGGACAGGGGGCAATCGAGCAGTACTTC

j_gene: TRBJ2-5
abundance: .
v_gene: TRBV27
d_gene: .
CDR3aa: CASSKTGLGGTQYF
CDR3nt: TGTGCCAGCAGTAAAACAGGGCTTGGGGGGACCCAGTACTTC

j_gene: TRBJ1-5
abundance: .
v_gene: TRBV27
d_gene: TRBD1
CDR3aa: CASRDRASGNQPQHF
CDR3nt: TGTGCCAGCAGGGACAGGGCGAGCGGCAATCAGCCCCAGCATTTT

j_gene: TRBJ2-5
abundance: .
v_gene: TRBV18
d_gene: TRBD1
CDR3aa: CASSPTGVQETQYF
CDR3nt: TGTGCCAGCTCACCTACAGGGGTTCAAGAGACCCAGTACTTC

j_gene: TRBJ2-5
abundance: few
v_gene: TRBV7-3
d_gene: .
CDR3aa: CASSSGSQETQYF
CDR3nt: TGTGCCAGCAGCTCAGGATCACAAGAGACCCAGTACTTC

j_gene: TRBJ2-3
abundance: few
v_gene: TRBV7-9
d_gene: .
CDR3aa: CASSYRQDSTDTQYF
CDR3nt: TGTGCCAGCAGCTACAGACAGGATAGCACAGATACGCAGTATTTT

j_gene: TRBJ1-6
abundance: .
v_gene: TRBV4-2
d_gene: .
CDR3aa: CASSRLDSRDNSPLHF
CDR3nt: TGTGCCAGCAGCCGGCTGGACAGTCGGGATAATTCACCCCTCCACTTT

j_gene: TRBJ1-1
abundance: .
v_gene: TRBV6-5
d_gene: .
CDR3aa: CASSLEALNTEAFF
CDR3nt: TGTGCCAGTTCCCTGGAGGCTCTGAACACTGAAGCTTTCTTT

j_gene: TRBJ1-1
abundance: few
v_gene: TRBV5-1
d_gene: .
CDR3aa: CASSSLEGRAEAFF
CDR3nt: TGCGCCAGCAGCTCCTTGGAAGGCCGGGCTGAAGCTTTCTTT

j_gene: TRBJ2-7
abundance: .
v_gene: TRBV6-7
d_gene: TRBD1
CDR3aa: CASSRDRGSYEQYF
CDR3nt: TGTGCCAGCAGTCGGGACAGGGGCTCCTACGAGCAGTACTTC

j_gene: TRBJ2-1
abundance: .
v_gene: TRBV5-5
d_gene: TRBD1
CDR3aa: CASTAGTGEYNEQFF
CDR3nt: TGTGCCAGCACCGCAGGGACAGGGGAGTACAATGAGCAGTTCTTC

j_gene: TRBJ1-2
abundance: .
v_gene: TRBV28
d_gene: .
CDR3aa: CAISDSSYGYTF
CDR3nt: TGTGCCATCTCGGACAGCAGCTATGGCTACACCTTC

j_gene: TRBJ2-2
abundance: .
v_gene: TRBV21-1
d_gene: .
CDR3aa: CASSPRDRPLAPNTGELFF
CDR3nt: TGTGCCAGCAGCCCTCGGGACAGGCCGCTCGCTCCGAACACCGGGGAGCTGTTTTTT

j_gene: TRBJ2-3
abundance: few
v_gene: TRBV2
d_gene: TRBD2
CDR3aa: CASSSSRGVGDTQYF
CDR3nt: TGTGCCAGCAGTTCCTCGCGGGGGGTCGGAGATACGCAGTATTTT

j_gene: TRBJ2-6
abundance: .
v_gene: TRBV10-2
d_gene: .
CDR3aa: CASSDPASGANVLTF
CDR3nt: TGCGCCAGCAGTGACCCAGCGTCTGGGGCCAACGTCCTGACTTTC

j_gene: TRBJ1-1
abundance: .
v_gene: TRBV2
d_gene: .
CDR3aa: CASSESIPNTEAFF
CDR3nt: TGTGCCAGCAGTGAATCAATTCCGAACACTGAAGCTTTCTTT

j_gene: TRBJ2-2
abundance: .
v_gene: TRBV10-3
d_gene: TRBD1
CDR3aa: CAISPDRAGTGELFF
CDR3nt: TGTGCCATCAGTCCCGACAGGGCGGGCACCGGGGAGCTGTTTTTT

j_gene: TRBJ2-1
abundance: .
v_gene: TRBV5-1
d_gene: .
CDR3aa: CASSRGRGAGYNEQFF
CDR3nt: TGCGCCAGCAGCCGAGGTCGGGGGGCCGGGTACAATGAGCAGTTCTTC

j_gene: TRBJ2-2
abundance: .
v_gene: TRBV7-3
d_gene: .
CDR3aa: CASSSYLGVAGELFF
CDR3nt: TGTGCCAGCAGCTCTTATTTAGGAGTAGCCGGGGAGCTGTTTTTT

j_gene: TRBJ1-1
abundance: .
v_gene: TRBV5-1
d_gene: TRBD1
CDR3aa: CASSLGGGNTEAFF
CDR3nt: TGCGCCAGCAGCTTAGGGGGCGGGAACACTGAAGCTTTCTTT

j_gene: TRBJ1-1
abundance: .
v_gene: TRBV5-4
d_gene: .
CDR3aa: CASSLAGEGLRAFF
CDR3nt: TGTGCCAGCAGCTTGGCCGGGGAAGGGCTGCGAGCTTTCTTT

j_gene: TRBJ1-1
abundance: .
v_gene: TRBV5-1
d_gene: TRBD1
CDR3aa: CASSLSGTANTEAFF
CDR3nt: TGCGCCAGCAGCCTTAGTGGGACAGCGAACACTGAAGCTTTCTTT

j_gene: TRBJ1-2
abundance: .
v_gene: TRBV30
d_gene: .
CDR3aa: CACARGGDGYTF
CDR3nt: TGTGCCTGCGCAAGAGGAGGAGATGGCTACACCTTC

j_gene: TRBJ1-5
abundance: .
v_gene: TRBV5-1
d_gene: TRBD1
CDR3aa: CASSPDTGASNQPQHF
CDR3nt: TGCGCCAGCAGCCCGGACACAGGGGCGAGCAATCAGCCCCAGCATTTT

j_gene: TRBJ2-3
abundance: once
v_gene: TRBV19
d_gene: TRBD2
CDR3aa: CASSSPWRGAEGGTDTQYF
CDR3nt: TGTGCCAGTAGTTCCCCCTGGCGGGGGGCCGAGGGCGGCACAGATACGCAGTATTTT

j_gene: TRBJ2-1
abundance: .
v_gene: TRBV7-2
d_gene: .
CDR3aa: CASSLSGGSSYNEQFF
CDR3nt: TGTGCCAGCAGCTTAAGCGGCGGCAGCTCCTACAATGAGCAGTTCTTC

j_gene: TRBJ1-1
abundance: .
v_gene: TRBV7-9
d_gene: .
CDR3aa: CASSHGVEAFF
CDR3nt: TGTGCCAGCAGCCACGGTGTTGAAGCTTTCTTT

j_gene: TRBJ1-1
abundance: .
v_gene: TRBV7-9
d_gene: .
CDR3aa: CASSFTGNTEAFF
CDR3nt: TGTGCCAGCAGCTTTACAGGGAACACTGAAGCTTTCTTT

j_gene: TRBJ1-3
abundance: .
v_gene: TRBV7-6
d_gene: .
CDR3aa: CASSQGPGAGNTIYF
CDR3nt: TGTGCCAGCAGCCAGGGCCCGGGGGCTGGAAACACCATATATTTT

j_gene: TRBJ1-2
abundance: .
v_gene: TRBV18
d_gene: .
CDR3aa: CASSPQGGGYGYTF
CDR3nt: TGTGCCAGCTCACCCCAGGGAGGGGGCTATGGCTACACCTTC

j_gene: TRBJ2-3
abundance: .
v_gene: TRBV10-1
d_gene: .
CDR3aa: CASSALRGMGATDTQYF
CDR3nt: TGCGCCAGCAGTGCCCTCCGAGGGATGGGGGCGACAGATACGCAGTATTTT

j_gene: TRBJ1-2
abundance: .
v_gene: TRBV5-1
d_gene: TRBD1
CDR3aa: CASGEAGGGGYTF
CDR3nt: TGCGCCAGCGGAGAGGCAGGGGGCGGTGGCTACACCTTC

j_gene: TRBJ1-2
abundance: .
v_gene: TRBV30
d_gene: .
CDR3aa: CAWIGTSPRNGYTF
CDR3nt: TGTGCCTGGATAGGTACGAGCCCTAGAAATGGCTACACCTTC

j_gene: TRBJ2-3
abundance: once
v_gene: TRBV5-1
d_gene: TRBD2
CDR3aa: CASSSSGVLTDTQYF
CDR3nt: TGCGCCAGCAGCTCCAGCGGGGTGCTCACAGATACGCAGTATTTT

j_gene: TRBJ1-5
abundance: few
v_gene: TRBV27
d_gene: .
CDR3aa: CASSLTSPEGPQHF
CDR3nt: TGTGCCAGCAGTTTGACTTCCCCAGAGGGGCCCCAGCATTTT

j_gene: TRBJ2-3
abundance: .
v_gene: TRBV6-2/TRBV6-3
d_gene: TRBD2
CDR3aa: CASSYGSSGPQDTQYF
CDR3nt: TGTGCCAGCAGTTATGGGTCTAGCGGGCCGCAAGATACGCAGTATTTT

j_gene: TRBJ1-4
abundance: .
v_gene: TRBV7-2
d_gene: .
CDR3aa: CASSLQGYQNEKLFF
CDR3nt: TGTGCCAGCAGCCTTCAGGGGTACCAAAATGAAAAACTGTTTTTT

j_gene: TRBJ1-1
abundance: .
v_gene: TRBV30
d_gene: .
CDR3aa: CAWTGETEAFF
CDR3nt: TGTGCCTGGACAGGGGAAACTGAAGCTTTCTTT

j_gene: TRBJ2-5
abundance: .
v_gene: TRBV18
d_gene: .
CDR3aa: CASSRDVTGWETQYF
CDR3nt: TGTGCCAGCTCACGAGACGTCACGGGATGGGAGACCCAGTACTTC

j_gene: TRBJ2-5
abundance: .
v_gene: TRBV5-4
d_gene: .
CDR3aa: CASSLAGSQETQYF
CDR3nt: TGTGCCAGCAGCTTGGCGGGGTCACAAGAGACCCAGTACTTC

j_gene: TRBJ2-7
abundance: .
v_gene: TRBV5-4
d_gene: .
CDR3aa: CASSLWGSSYEQYF
CDR3nt: TGTGCCAGCAGCTTATGGGGCAGCTCCTACGAGCAGTACTTC

j_gene: TRBJ1-6
abundance: once
v_gene: TRBV19
d_gene: .
CDR3aa: CASSGTGNSPLHF
CDR3nt: TGTGCCAGTAGCGGTACAGGGAATTCACCCCTCCACTTT

j_gene: TRBJ2-2
abundance: .
v_gene: TRBV7-3
d_gene: TRBD2
CDR3aa: CASSLQSGGNTGELFF
CDR3nt: TGTGCCAGCAGCCTCCAGAGCGGGGGGAACACCGGGGAGCTGTTTTTT

j_gene: TRBJ2-3
abundance: .
v_gene: TRBV28
d_gene: TRBD2
CDR3aa: CASSWRQGLAGGLGTDTQYF
CDR3nt: TGTGCCAGCAGCTGGAGACAGGGACTAGCGGGGGGCCTAGGCACAGATACGCAGTATTTT

j_gene: TRBJ2-1
abundance: .
v_gene: TRBV19
d_gene: .
CDR3aa: CASSIQGIDNEQFF
CDR3nt: TGTGCCAGTAGTATCCAGGGAATAGACAATGAGCAGTTCTTC

j_gene: TRBJ1-2
abundance: .
v_gene: TRBV2
d_gene: .
CDR3aa: CASSRTDYGYTF
CDR3nt: TGTGCCAGCAGCCGGACAGACTATGGCTACACCTTC

j_gene: TRBJ2-2
abundance: .
v_gene: TRBV27
d_gene: .
CDR3aa: CACGIYAGELFF
CDR3nt: TGTGCCTGCGGGATTTACGCCGGGGAGCTGTTTTTT

j_gene: TRBJ1-1
abundance: .
v_gene: TRBV11-2
d_gene: TRBD1
CDR3aa: CASSLTGGVTEAFF
CDR3nt: TGTGCCAGCAGCTTAACAGGGGGCGTCACTGAAGCTTTCTTT

j_gene: TRBJ2-7
abundance: .
v_gene: TRBV5-4
d_gene: .
CDR3aa: CASRPQGGSYEQYF
CDR3nt: TGTGCCAGCAGGCCCCAGGGGGGCTCTTACGAGCAGTACTTC

j_gene: TRBJ2-7
abundance: .
v_gene: TRBV5-4
d_gene: .
CDR3aa: CASSLGGRDTYEQYF
CDR3nt: TGTGCCAGCAGCTTGGGGGGCAGGGACACCTACGAGCAGTACTTC